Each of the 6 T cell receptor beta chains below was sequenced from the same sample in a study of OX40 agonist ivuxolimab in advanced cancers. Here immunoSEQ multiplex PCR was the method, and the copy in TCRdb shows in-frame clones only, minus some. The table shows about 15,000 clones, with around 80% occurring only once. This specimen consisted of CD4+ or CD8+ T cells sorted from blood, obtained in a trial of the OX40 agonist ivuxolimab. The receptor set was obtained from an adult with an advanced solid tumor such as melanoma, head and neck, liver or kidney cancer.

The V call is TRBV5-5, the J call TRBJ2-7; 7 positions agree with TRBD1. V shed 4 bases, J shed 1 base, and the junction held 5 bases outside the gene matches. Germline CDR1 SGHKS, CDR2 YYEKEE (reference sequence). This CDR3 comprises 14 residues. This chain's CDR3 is CASSLGTASYEQYF. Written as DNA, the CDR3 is TGTGCCAGCAGCCTCGGGACAGCTTCCTACGAGCAGTACTTC.

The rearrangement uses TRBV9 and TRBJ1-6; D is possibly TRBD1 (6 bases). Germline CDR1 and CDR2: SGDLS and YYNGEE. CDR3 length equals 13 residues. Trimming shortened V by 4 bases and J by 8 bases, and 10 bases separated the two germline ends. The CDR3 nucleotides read TGTGCCAGCAGCCCCTCAGGGGATTCACCCCTCCACTTT. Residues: CASSPSGDSPLHF.

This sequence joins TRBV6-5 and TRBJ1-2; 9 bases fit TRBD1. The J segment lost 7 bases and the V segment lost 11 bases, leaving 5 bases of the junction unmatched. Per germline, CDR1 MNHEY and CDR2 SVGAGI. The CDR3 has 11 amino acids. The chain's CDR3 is CAARDRAGYTF. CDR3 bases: TGTGCCGCTAGGGACAGGGCTGGCTACACCTTC.

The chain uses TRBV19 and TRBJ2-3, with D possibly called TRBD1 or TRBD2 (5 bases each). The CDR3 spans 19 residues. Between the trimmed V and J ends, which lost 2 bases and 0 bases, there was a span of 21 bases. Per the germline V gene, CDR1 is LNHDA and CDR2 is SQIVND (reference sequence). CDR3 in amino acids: CASSIRGVPGISSTDTQYF. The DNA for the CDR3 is TGTGCCAGTAGTATACGAGGGGTGCCGGGGATTTCTAGCACAGATACGCAGTATTTT.

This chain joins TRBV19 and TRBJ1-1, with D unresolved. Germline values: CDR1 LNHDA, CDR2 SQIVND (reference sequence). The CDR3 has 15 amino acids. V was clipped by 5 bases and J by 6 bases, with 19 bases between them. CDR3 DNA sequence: TGTGCCAGTAGTTGGGCAGGCGGGTCTCACGCTGAAGCTTTCTTT. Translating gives CASSWAGGSHAEAFF.

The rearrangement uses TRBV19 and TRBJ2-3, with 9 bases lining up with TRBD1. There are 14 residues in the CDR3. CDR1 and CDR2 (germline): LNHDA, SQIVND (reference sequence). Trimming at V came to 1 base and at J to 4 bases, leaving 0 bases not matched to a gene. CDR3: CASSIGQGADTQYF. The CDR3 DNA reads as TGTGCCAGTAGTATAGGACAGGGGGCAGATACGCAGTATTTT.